This TCR beta chain is drawn from a study of Ad26.COV2.S vaccination and SARS-CoV-2 variants. Across the study: Donor got 5x10^10 or 1x10^11 viral particles of Ad26.COV2.S. Overall study results and limits: Vaccine recipients surpassed placebo recipients in spike-specific TCR breadth. The study found similar non-spike TCR breadth in vaccine and placebo recipients.

The V segment lost 4 bases and the J segment 7 bases; nucleotides outside the gene matches: 7. This CDR3 is 14 amino acids long. Germline CDR1 is SNHLY and CDR2 is FYNNEI. Profiled with immunoSEQ multiplex PCR; TCRdb holds only in-frame clones, not every one. The data show some 640,000 clones, with about 90% seen just once and 1.5% held by the top ten. This sample's treatment: roughly 18 received Ad26.COV2.S at low or high dose, single or two shots; several received placebo; per-sample allocation not given. Sampling was done on day 63 after the first vaccine or placebo injection. This clone was seen more than once but under ten times. Its antigen is unknown.

The origin of this receptor is a person between 18 and 60 years old who received the Ad26.COV2.S COVID-19 vaccine or a placebo. The rearrangement uses TRBV2 and TRBJ1-5, with 7 bases that match TRBD1. The sample was peripheral blood, taken in a trial of Ad26.COV2.S vaccine versus placebo. CDR3 sequence reads: CASSVQGKGQPQHF. The CDR3 DNA sequence: TGTGCCAGCAGTGTACAGGGGAAGGGACAGCCCCAGCATTTT. The variable domain in full, with the rest retrieved from reference TRBV2 and TRBJ1-5, is EPEVTQTPSHQVTQMGQEVILRCVPISNHLYFYWYRQILGQKVEFLVSFYNNEISEKSEIFDDQFSVERPDGSNFTLKIRSTKLEDSAMYFCASSVQGKGQPQHFGDGTRLSIL.